This entry features one T cell receptor beta chain sequence. This clonotype was observed a handful of times. The antigen it recognizes is unknown. No base qualities exist here, and no much larger clone lies one base off it. All donors were healthy Caucasians. The twin cohort consisted of three pairs of female monozygotic twins, all aged roughly 18 to 30 years. CD4+ and CD8+ T cell populations were isolated with positive isolation kits from Invitrogen. The library came from 5' RACE. Data came from an Illumina HiSeq 2000. Template switching introduced a universal primer binding site; the final cDNA contained a unique molecular identifier, enabling accurate counting of TCR cDNA molecules. Specific primers in the conserved constant-segment region were used to synthesize first-strand cDNA for TCR alpha and beta chains. To control for contamination, every cDNA library was double barcoded, receiving both a SMART-Mk sample barcode and Illumina barcodes. TruSeq adapter sequences, together with Illumina sample barcodes, were added in two successive PCR steps. Sequencing of the TCR alpha and beta cDNA libraries was done on the Illumina HiSeq platform using custom primers. Regarding the original processing steps: Raw reads were processed with MiGEC to extract unique molecular identifiers, and MiXCR was used to determine CDR3 positions. For each individual, recombination models were inferred using an EM algorithm with the repgenHMM and IGoR tools. The tcR package in R was used for shared clonotype analysis, with sharing normalized by the product of cloneset sizes. Out-of-frame nonproductive sequences were analyzed to study raw recombination free of thymic and clonal selection effects. TCRdb itself trimmed the public reads at Q25 with fastp, ran MiXCR and retained productive beta chains. Rows with one shared CDR3 protein collapse into an entry with the most common genes and DNA. TCRdb's processing, not the authors', yielded these V and J calls. A total of about 470,000 distinct CDR3 sequences appear in this sample, 20% to 25% of them only once. About 2.7% of the sample comes from the top ten.

This sample is part of a study of identical twins (dated by TCRdb to between 2015 and 2016). In the study overall: The study deep-sequenced TCR alpha and beta repertoires from monozygotic twins, unrelated adults of various ages and cord blood to test whether fetal clonotypes persist. Replicate twin experiments were performed at different times using different library preparation protocols to rule out contamination. Broader findings and caveats from the paper: Recombination models systematically underestimated out-of-frame TCR alpha sharing in monozygotic twins but agreed with sharing between unrelated individuals. Conclusions relied on cross-sectional statistical analysis, since the same donors could not be followed over many years. Compared with coincidental sharing between unrelated individuals, out-of-frame TCR alpha sequences shared between twins had an excess of sequences with low generation probability. Invariant T cells such as MAIT and iNKT could partly confound zero-insertion analyses, although diverse VJ usage argued against such confounding for most clonotypes. In beta out-of-frame sequences, excess twin sharing was weaker, because having fewer shared sequences lowered the signal-to-noise ratio. Fewer insertions were carried by abundant cord blood beta clonotypes; a weaker similar trend was observed in young adult naive repertoires, while no such trend was observed in memory repertoires.

The CDR1 and CDR2 encoded by the germline V gene (reference sequence) are SGHKS and YYEKEE. For this chain, trimming is 2 bases at the V end and 7 bases at the J end, and the number of junction bases without a gene match is 6. Spanning cysteine to phenylalanine, the CDR3 consists of 15 amino acids. This entry keeps only the CDR3 DNA: 45 bases, framed from base 1. The data also belong to a second study, concerning T cells expressing NK-cell markers. As described in the second report: Three sorted T-cell subsets (CD3+CD56+NKG2C+, CD3+CD56+NKG2C- and CD3+CD56-NKG2C+) from roughly 8 donors had their TCR beta-chain repertoires profiled. Among the eight sequenced donors, only one was HCMV-seronegative, while the other seven were HCMV-seropositive. To restrict sorting to alphabetaTCR-expressing T cells, an anti-gammadeltaTCR antibody was added in several experiments. In over five donors, the dominant CD3+CD56+NKG2C+ clonotypes were among the top 10 CD8+ clonotypes and accounted for about 1.0-8% of CD8+ T cells. Those dominant clonotypes were again the most abundant among CD3+CD56-NKG2C+ cells in a handful of donors, at about 28.3-60.1%. It remained unclear whether the expanded NKG2C-expressing T cell clones were specific for HCMV antigens. All eight donors whose samples were sequenced were randomly selected healthy volunteers, three of them men and five women. To determine HCMV serostatus, a commercial ELISA kit was used to detect HCMV-specific IgG in serum. MIGEC was used to demultiplex reads and group reads by UMI, and MiTCR was used to assemble and quantify clonotypes. To remove erroneous sequences, TCR cDNA sequences were retained only when supported by two or more reads. The tcR package was used for downstream repertoire analysis, with clonotypes matched between fractions based on CDR3 nucleotide sequence plus V segment. Antigen specificity was annotated against VDJdb with VDJmatch, allowing one amino acid substitution in CDR3.

Source material: CD4+ T cells sorted from blood. Recombination connected TRBV5-5 to TRBJ1-4; 9 nucleotides in the junction match TRBD1. The clonotype originates from a woman aged 18-29 years in good health. CDR3 protein: CASSFPGTGIEKLFF. DNA sequence: TGTGCCAGCAGCTTTCCCGGGACAGGGATTGAAAAACTGTTTTTT.